The 3 T cell receptor beta chains given below trace back to one sample, sequenced in a study of blood T cell repertoires in COVID-19. Here immunoSEQ multiplex PCR was the method, and the copy in TCRdb shows in-frame clones only, minus some. The sample holds under 250,000 clones; around four fifths are singletons and the top ten take 5% to 7%. The specimen was peripheral blood. The receptors come from an older woman with active or convalescent COVID-19.

The rearrangement joins TRBV5-1 to TRBJ2-3; TRBD2 matches at 9 bases. V shed 0 bases and J 1 base; nucleotides not matched to a gene: 6. This CDR3 is 17 amino acids long. The germline V gene has CDR1 SGHRS and CDR2 YFSETQ. CDR3 sequence reads: CASSLGPWTSGTDTQYF. DNA for the CDR3: TGCGCCAGCAGCTTGGGACCCTGGACTAGCGGCACAGATACGCAGTATTTT.

The rearrangement joins TRBV12-5 to TRBJ1-2, with D hard to call. The CDR3 loop spans 13 amino acids. The germline V gene encodes CDR1 LGHNT and CDR2 FRNRAP. Between the trimmed V and J ends, which lost 7 bases and 1 base, there was a span of 10 bases. The CDR3 DNA sequence: TGTGCTAGTGCCCTGGGAGGTAACTATGGCTACACCTTC. This sequence encodes CASALGGNYGYTF. The full variable domain, its missing parts supplied by reference TRBV12-5 and TRBJ1-2, is DARVTQTPRHKVTEMGQEVTMRCQPILGHNTVFWYRQTMMQGLELLAYFRNRAPLDDSGMPKDRFSAEMPDATLATLKIQPSEPRDSAVYFCASALGGNYGYTFGSGTRLTVV.

The rearrangement joins TRBV28 to TRBJ2-3, with 10 bases that match TRBD1. Germline values: CDR1 MDHEN, CDR2 SYDVKM. The CDR3 runs 15 residues. V gave up 8 bases and J gave up 3 bases; unmatched junction bases: 8. This CDR3 is CASFRQGALTDTQYF. CDR3 in DNA: TGTGCCAGCTTTCGACAGGGGGCCTTAACAGATACGCAGTATTTT.